A single TCR beta chain is shown here with its context. This entry is derived from a study of blood T cell repertoires in COVID-19. Study-wide background: The study drew acute and convalescent COVID-19 samples from the United States, Italy and Spain. Sources were T cells, B-cell-depleted T cells, or PBMCs; the material itself was cDNA or gDNA.

V lost 5 bases and J lost 14, with 10 bases in between. The germline V gene has CDR1 SGHTA and CDR2 FQGNSA. This CDR3 is built from 11 residues. Methods used by the authors: Estimation of nucleated cell counts relied on the amplification of reference gene primers. The protocol was immunoSEQ multiplex PCR, while the TCRdb copy is restricted to in-frame clones and leaves out a portion. V, J and clone size were drawn from that table, and D and trimming were deduced from the DNA. This table has around 60,000 clones, 90% appearing once. The chain employs TRBV7-2 and TRBJ1-6; D is undetermined. The sequencing input was peripheral blood. The clonotype was recovered from a man aged 55 to 69 with active COVID-19. CDR3 sequence reads: CASSPGGALHF. The DNA of the CDR3 is TGTGCCAGCAGCCCTGGCGGGGCCCTCCACTTT. Based on the CDR3 plus reference TRBV7-2 and TRBJ1-6, the full variable domain is GAGVSQSPSNKVTEKGKDVELRCDPISGHTALYWYRQSLGQGLEFLIYFQGNSAPDKSGLPSDRFSAERTGGSVSTLTIQRTQQEDSAVYLCASSPGGALHFGNGTRLTVT.